The 28 T cell receptor beta chains listed next were all sequenced from one sample in a study of shared clonotypes between healthy human individuals. Repertoires were generated with immunoSEQ multiplex PCR, while TCRdb's copy carries only in-frame clones and drops some. The data show 2,500,000 or so clones, with 85% to 95% seen just once and roughly 0.34% held by the top ten. The sequencing sample was made of naive CD4+ T cells from PBMCs. The subset denotes: CD45RA+ positively selected. All receptors come from a man aged 18-30 years in good health. Some clones in this sample may be carry-over from other donors' samples.

This sequence joins TRBV7-2 and TRBJ1-2; a possible D gene is TRBD1 (5 bases). Trimming cost V 5 bases and J 8 bases, with 15 bases left between them. The germline gives CDR1 SGHTA, CDR2 FQGNSA. CDR3 size: 13 residues. Here the CDR3 DNA reads TGTGCCAGCAGCCCCGAGGCGGCAGGGGGCTACACCTTC. Translation: CASSPEAAGGYTF.

The chain recombines TRBV20-1 with TRBJ1-1, with 9 bases aligning to TRBD1. The germline V gene has CDR1 DFQATT and CDR2 SNEGSKA (reference sequence). This CDR3 has 11 amino acids. The ends lost 6 bases at V and 9 bases at J; junction bases unmatched: 5. CDR3 bases: TGCAGTGCAAAAGACAGGGGGAAAGCTTTCTTT. Protein sequence: CSAKDRGKAFF.

The CDR3 DNA sequence: TGCGCCAGCAGAAAAGACGTTACTAGCGGTGGTAATCCGGGGCAGTACTTC. Protein product: CASRKDVTSGGNPGQYF. V gene TRBV5-1 combines with J gene TRBJ2-7, with 8 bases matching TRBD2. The CDR3 is made up of 17 amino acids. Germline CDR1 and CDR2: SGHRS and YFSETQ. V was pared by 5 bases and J by 9 bases, with 22 bases of the junction left unmatched.

The V gene is TRBV5-6, the J gene TRBJ2-7; 7 nucleotides agree with TRBD1. Per germline, CDR1 SGHDT and CDR2 YYEEEE. Trimming cost V 2 bases and J 6 bases; bases outside gene matches: 5. CDR3 length equals 13 residues. CDR3 residues: CASSFDRVAEQYF. Here the CDR3 DNA reads TGTGCCAGCAGCTTCGACAGGGTAGCCGAGCAGTACTTC.

The J gene is TRBJ1-1, the V gene TRBV5-1; 8 bases agree with TRBD1. The CDR3 sequence is 16 residues long. Germline lookup yields CDR1 SGHRS and CDR2 YFSETQ. V was pared by 4 bases and J by 1 base, with 9 bases of the junction left unmatched. The CDR3 here is CASSNNPTGANTEAFF. The CDR3 DNA reads TGCGCCAGCAGCAACAACCCGACAGGGGCGAACACTGAAGCTTTCTTT.

The J gene is TRBJ2-1, the V gene TRBV28, with 7 bases matching TRBD1. Trimming cost V 7 bases and J 6 bases; bases outside gene matches: 3. The germline V gene has CDR1 MDHEN and CDR2 SYDVKM. This CDR3 spans 12 amino acids. The DNA for the CDR3 is TGTGCCAGCAACGACAGGGCCAATGAGCAGTTCTTC. Protein: CASNDRANEQFF.

This clone was observed a single time. CDR3 sequence (DNA): TGTGCCAGCAGGCTCGCGGCGGCAGTCCAGATCGAGCAGTACTTC. Protein: CASRLAAAVQIEQYF. The chain employs TRBV28 and TRBJ2-7; no clear D. Germline assignment: CDR1 MDHEN and CDR2 SYDVKM. The CDR3 contains 15 residues. Trimming shortened V by 6 bases and J by 6 bases, and 21 bases separated the two germline ends.

This chain connects TRBV10-2 to TRBJ1-4; no firm D call. V was clipped by 5 bases and J by 7 bases, with 8 bases between them. The CDR3 has 12 residues. Germline lookup yields CDR1 WSHSY and CDR2 SAAADI. The DNA of the CDR3 is TGCGCCAGCAGTTTTGCATCTGAAAAACTGTTTTTT. The encoded protein is CASSFASEKLFF.

The gene calls are TRBV19 and TRBJ1-1; 7 positions match TRBD1. This CDR3 contains 13 residues. The germline gives CDR1 LNHDA, CDR2 SQIVND (reference sequence). The V and J ends lost 6 bases and 4 bases, in that order; junction bases with no gene match: 5. The CDR3 sequence is CASRRDSPTEAFF. The CDR3 bases are TGTGCCAGTAGGCGGGACAGCCCCACTGAAGCTTTCTTT.

This chain uses TRBV4-1 with TRBJ2-2, with unresolved D. The CDR3 has 13 residues. With 5 bases removed from V and 0 bases from J, the gap between germline ends came to 4 bases. The germline V gene encodes CDR1 MGHRA and CDR2 YSYEKL. DNA for the CDR3: TGCGCCAGCAGCGGGACGAACACCGGGGAGCTGTTTTTT. The encoded protein is CASSGTNTGELFF.

The chain carries TRBV28 and TRBJ1-6; no clear D gene. The CDR3 has 17 residues. Germline V gene lookup returns CDR1 MDHEN and CDR2 SYDVKM. The germline V and J ends were trimmed by 2 bases and 2 bases, with 13 bases remaining between them. CDR3 sequence: CASSLDIGSTYNSPLHF. The DNA of the CDR3 is TGTGCCAGCAGTTTAGACATAGGGAGTACCTATAATTCACCCCTCCACTTT. Full variable domain (outside the CDR3, taken from reference TRBV28 and TRBJ1-6): DVKVTQSSRYLVKRTGEKVFLECVQDMDHENMFWYRQDPGLGLRLIYFSYDVKMKEKGDIPEGYSVSREKKERFSLILESASTNQTSMYLCASSLDIGSTYNSPLHFGNGTRLTVT.

The CDR3 loop reads CSVTTGTGGRSNYGYTF. DNA of the CDR3: TGCAGCGTAACTACCGGGACAGGGGGAAGGTCCAACTATGGCTACACCTTC. V usage is TRBV29-1 and J usage is TRBJ1-2; 11 bases fit TRBD1. Germline trimming cut 6 bases from V and 2 bases from J; bases unmatched to any gene: 14. The CDR3 has 17 residues. Germline lookup yields CDR1 SQVTM and CDR2 ANQGSEA. The full variable domain, its missing parts supplied by reference TRBV29-1 and TRBJ1-2, is SAVISQKPSRDICQRGTSLTIQCQVDSQVTMMFWYRQQPGQSLTLIATANQGSEATYESGFVIDKFPISRPNLTFSTLTVSNMSPEDSSIYLCSVTTGTGGRSNYGYTFGSGTRLTVV.

The genes are TRBV5-4 and TRBJ1-4; 7 bases are a match to TRBD1. The V segment lost 4 bases and the J segment 7 bases; nucleotides outside the gene matches: 7. The CDR3 covers 14 residues. Looked up from germline, CDR1 is SGHNT and CDR2 is YYREEE (reference sequence). CDR3 protein: CASSPRQGGEKLFF. The CDR3 DNA follows: TGTGCCAGCAGCCCCAGACAGGGAGGTGAAAAACTGTTTTTT.

The J gene is TRBJ1-2, the V gene TRBV28; TRBD1 matches 9 bases. Germline CDR1 MDHEN, CDR2 SYDVKM. The V gene end was trimmed by 5 bases and the J gene end by 3 bases; junction bases not matched to a gene: 7. This CDR3 comprises 15 residues. The DNA for the CDR3 is TGTGCCAGCAGTACTGGACAGGGGCCGTACTATGGCTACACCTTC. Encoded protein: CASSTGQGPYYGYTF.

The chain combines TRBV5-4 with TRBJ2-3; 11 nucleotides agree with TRBD2. Per the germline V gene, CDR1 is SGHNT and CDR2 is YYREEE (reference sequence). The V and J ends lost 1 base and 4 bases, in that order; junction bases with no gene match: 5. The CDR3 extends over 16 amino acids. The CDR3 here is CASSLKLAGESDTQYF. The CDR3 DNA reads TGTGCCAGCAGCTTGAAACTAGCGGGAGAATCAGATACGCAGTATTTT. Combining the CDR3 with reference TRBV5-4 and TRBJ2-3 gives the whole variable domain ETGVTQSPTHLIKTRGQQVTLRCSSQSGHNTVSWYQQALGQGPQFIFQYYREEENGRGNFPPRFSGLQFPNYSSELNVNALELDDSALYLCASSLKLAGESDTQYFGPGTRLTVL.

V usage is TRBV6-6 and J usage is TRBJ1-1, with 7 bases identical to TRBD1. The CDR3 extends over 14 amino acids. Germline V gene data show CDR1 as MNHNY and CDR2 as SVGAGI (reference sequence). The trim removed 5 bases at V and 5 bases at J, leaving 8 bases unmatched. CDR3 in amino acids: CASSRQGEGTEAFF. For the CDR3, the DNA is TGTGCCAGCAGTCGACAGGGCGAGGGGACTGAAGCTTTCTTT.

The chain carries TRBV7-4 and TRBJ1-5; 8 nucleotides align to TRBD1. The V segment lost 1 base and the J segment 0 bases; nucleotides outside the gene matches: 8. In germline, CDR1 is SGHVT, CDR2 SQSDAQ. CDR3 length: 18 amino acids. CDR3 in amino acids: CASSLECQGAYSNQPQHF. For the CDR3, the DNA is TGTGCCAGCAGCTTAGAGTGCCAGGGGGCCTATAGCAATCAGCCCCAGCATTTT.

The CDR3 spells CASSLEPRSTGELFF. The CDR3, as DNA: TGTGCCAGCAGCTTAGAACCGCGGAGCACCGGGGAGCTGTTTTTT. The V and J genes are TRBV7-3 and TRBJ2-2, with D uncertain. The CDR3 runs 15 residues. Trimming took off 2 bases at V and 4 bases at J, with 11 bases between the two ends. Germline values: CDR1 SGHTA, CDR2 FQGTGA.

The genes are TRBV19 and TRBJ2-5; tentative D call: TRBD1 (5 bases). V was trimmed by 8 bases and J by 3 bases, leaving 13 bases between them. Germline V lookup: CDR1 LNHDA, CDR2 SQIVND (reference sequence). The CDR3 consists of 13 residues. The CDR3 reads CASSDRAEETQYF. The CDR3 nucleotides read TGTGCCAGTTCCGACAGAGCAGAAGAGACCCAGTACTTC.

This chain joins TRBV28 and TRBJ2-2; tentative D call: TRBD1 (6 bases). This CDR3 spans 12 amino acids. V dropped 7 bases and J dropped 6 bases, with 9 bases sitting between them. Germline CDR1 MDHEN, CDR2 SYDVKM. CDR3 nucleotides: TGTGCCAGCAAGGGACATCCCGGGGAGCTGTTTTTT. It yields the protein CASKGHPGELFF.

The chain couples TRBV18 to TRBJ2-2; 7 bases fit TRBD1. The trim removed 3 bases at V and 1 base at J, leaving 5 bases unmatched. The CDR3 is 16 residues long. Looked up from germline, CDR1 is KGHSH and CDR2 is LQKENI. CDR3 sequence: CASSPWTGRNTGELFF. In DNA form, the CDR3 reads TGTGCCAGCTCACCCTGGACAGGACGGAACACCGGGGAGCTGTTTTTT.

Notes on this clone: The sample contains more than one DNA sequence encoding this CDR3. The rearrangement joins TRBV5-1 to TRBJ2-3; 8 nucleotides agree with TRBD2. The CDR3 length is 15 residues. V was pared by 0 bases and J by 3 bases, with 3 bases of the junction left unmatched. Germline loops: CDR1 SGHRS, CDR2 YFSETQ. CDR3: CASSLASGRTDTQYF. The CDR3 nucleotides are TGCGCCAGCAGCTTGGCCAGCGGGAGAACAGATACGCAGTATTTT.

The CDR3 region has the DNA TGTGCCAGCAGGGTTCGGGAGACGGGCACAGATACGCAGTATTTT. It codes for CASRVRETGTDTQYF. The chain joins TRBV6-6 to TRBJ2-3; the D gene is possibly TRBD2 (6 bases). Deletions cut 6 bases from V and 1 base from J, with 14 bases between. The germline V gene encodes CDR1 MNHNY and CDR2 SVGAGI (reference sequence). CDR3 size: 15 residues.

The rearrangement joins TRBV4-1 to TRBJ2-5; 11 bases match TRBD2. V was clipped by 6 bases and J by 5 bases; unmatched bases: 8. In germline, CDR1 is MGHRA, CDR2 YSYEKL. The CDR3 runs to 15 residues. CDR3 in amino acids: CASRRTSGSKETQYF. The CDR3, as DNA: TGCGCCAGCAGGCGAACTAGCGGGAGTAAGGAGACCCAGTACTTC.

The chain couples TRBV19 to TRBJ1-1; possible D gene TRBD1, 6 bases. V dropped 8 bases and J dropped 3 bases, with 22 bases sitting between them. The germline gives CDR1 LNHDA, CDR2 SQIVND (reference sequence). This CDR3 contains 16 residues. The CDR3 region has the DNA TGTGCCAGTTTAGGGAGGGGGATTGAAGAGGACACTGAAGCTTTCTTT. Amino acid sequence: CASLGRGIEEDTEAFF.

The table lists this clone with a count of one. The rearrangement links TRBV18 to TRBJ2-7; D is undetermined. Germline V CDR1 and CDR2: KGHSH, LQKENI. Trimming stripped 9 bases from V and 0 bases from J, with 18 bases between. The CDR3 totals 15 residues. The CDR3 here is CASPTGFQSSYEQYF. The CDR3 bases are TGTGCCAGTCCAACCGGGTTTCAGAGCTCCTACGAGCAGTACTTC.

The chain employs TRBV6-1 and TRBJ2-5, with TRBD2 matching over 11 bases. V shed 4 bases and J 5 bases; nucleotides not matched to a gene: 3. The germline gives CDR1 MNHNS, CDR2 SASEGT. The CDR3 contains 14 residues. For the CDR3, the DNA is TGTGCCAGCAGTGTAGCGGGAGGGCTGGAGACCCAGTACTTC. Translated, it gives CASSVAGGLETQYF.

V gene TRBV19 combines with J gene TRBJ1-5; D remains ambiguous. The V end was cut by 0 bases, the J end by 3 bases, with 12 bases between. Germline loops: CDR1 LNHDA, CDR2 SQIVND (reference sequence). The CDR3 has 16 residues. Written as DNA, the CDR3 is TGTGCCAGTAGTATAGATCTTAGGCAGTACAATCAGCCCCAGCATTTT. Its translation is CASSIDLRQYNQPQHF.